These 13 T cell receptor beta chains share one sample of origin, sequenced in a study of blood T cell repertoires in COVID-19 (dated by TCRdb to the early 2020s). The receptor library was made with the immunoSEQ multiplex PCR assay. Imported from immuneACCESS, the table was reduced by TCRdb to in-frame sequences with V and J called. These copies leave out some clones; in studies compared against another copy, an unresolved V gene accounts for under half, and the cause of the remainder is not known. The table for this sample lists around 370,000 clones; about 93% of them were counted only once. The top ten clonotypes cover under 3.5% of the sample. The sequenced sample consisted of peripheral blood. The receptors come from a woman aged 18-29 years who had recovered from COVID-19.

The CDR3: CASSQLGPREDNEQFF. The CDR3 region has the DNA TGTGCCAGCTCCCAATTGGGTCCCCGGGAAGACAATGAGCAGTTCTTC. The chain employs TRBV18 and TRBJ2-1; D possibly corresponds to TRBD2 (5 bases). Germline-derived CDR1 and CDR2 are KGHSH and LQKENI. V gave up 6 bases and J gave up 5 bases, with 20 bases separating them. This CDR3 is built from 16 residues.

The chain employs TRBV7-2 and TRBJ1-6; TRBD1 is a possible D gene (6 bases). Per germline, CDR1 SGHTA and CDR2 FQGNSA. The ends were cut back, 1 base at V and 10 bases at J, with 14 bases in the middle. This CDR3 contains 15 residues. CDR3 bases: TGTGCCAGCAGCTTAGGGAACAGGGCCGGGTCACCCCTCCACTTT. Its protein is CASSLGNRAGSPLHF.

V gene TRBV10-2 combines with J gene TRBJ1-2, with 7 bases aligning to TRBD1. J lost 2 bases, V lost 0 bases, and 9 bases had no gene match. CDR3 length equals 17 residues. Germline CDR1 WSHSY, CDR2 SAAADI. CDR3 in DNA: TGCGCCAGCAGTGAGTCTCCAGGGGGGTACCCCAACTATGGCTACACCTTC. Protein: CASSESPGGYPNYGYTF.

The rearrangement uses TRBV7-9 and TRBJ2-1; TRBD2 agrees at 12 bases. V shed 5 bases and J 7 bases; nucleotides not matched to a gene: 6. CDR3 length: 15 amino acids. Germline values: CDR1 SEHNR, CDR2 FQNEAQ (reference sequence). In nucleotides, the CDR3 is TGTGCCAGCAGCCCGACTAGCGGGAGTTGGAATGAGCAGTTCTTC. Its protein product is CASSPTSGSWNEQFF.

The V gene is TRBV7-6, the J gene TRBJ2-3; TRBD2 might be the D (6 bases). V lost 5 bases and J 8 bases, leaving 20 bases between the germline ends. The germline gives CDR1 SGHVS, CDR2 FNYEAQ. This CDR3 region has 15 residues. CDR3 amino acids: CASSPGTFSLSTQYF. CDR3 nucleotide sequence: TGTGCCAGCAGCCCCGGGACTTTCTCCTTAAGTACGCAGTATTTT.

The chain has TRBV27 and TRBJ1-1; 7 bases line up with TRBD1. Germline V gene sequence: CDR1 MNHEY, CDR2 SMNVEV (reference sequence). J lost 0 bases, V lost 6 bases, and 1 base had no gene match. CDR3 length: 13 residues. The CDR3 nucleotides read TGTGCCAGCAGCAGGGGGATGAACACTGAAGCTTTCTTT. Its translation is CASSRGMNTEAFF.

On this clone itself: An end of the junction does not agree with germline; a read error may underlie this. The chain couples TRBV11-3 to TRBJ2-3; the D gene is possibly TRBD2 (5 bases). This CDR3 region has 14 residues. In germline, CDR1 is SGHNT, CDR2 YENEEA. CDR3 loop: CASSMSPSRDTQYF. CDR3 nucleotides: TGTGCCAGCAGCATGAGCCCTAGCAGAGATACGCAGTATTTT. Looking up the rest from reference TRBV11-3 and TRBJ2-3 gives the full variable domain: EAGVVQSPRYKIIEKKQPVAFWCNPISGHNTLYWYLQNLGQGPELLIRYENEEAVDDSQLPKDRFSAERLKGVDSTLKIQPAELGDSAVYLCASSMSPSRDTQYFGPGTRLTVL.

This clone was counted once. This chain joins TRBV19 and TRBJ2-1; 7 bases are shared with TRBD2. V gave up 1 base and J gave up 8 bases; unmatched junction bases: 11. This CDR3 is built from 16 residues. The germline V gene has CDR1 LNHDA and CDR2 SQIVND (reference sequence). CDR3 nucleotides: TGTGCCAGTAGTATAGTTTACGAGCGGGAAGGTGATGAGCAGTTCTTC. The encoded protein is CASSIVYEREGDEQFF.

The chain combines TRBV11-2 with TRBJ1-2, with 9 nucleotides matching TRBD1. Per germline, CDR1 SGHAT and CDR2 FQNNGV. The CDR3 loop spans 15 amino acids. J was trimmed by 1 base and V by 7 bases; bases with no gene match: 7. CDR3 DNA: TGTGCCAGCACTCCGGGACAGGGTCTTAACTATGGCTACACCTTC. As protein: CASTPGQGLNYGYTF.

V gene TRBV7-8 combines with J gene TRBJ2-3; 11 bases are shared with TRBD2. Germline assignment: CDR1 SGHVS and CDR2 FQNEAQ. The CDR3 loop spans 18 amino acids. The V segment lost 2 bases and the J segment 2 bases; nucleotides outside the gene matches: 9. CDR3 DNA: TGTGCCAGCAGCTTATACCGCGGGACTAGCGGCGTCACAGATACGCAGTATTTT. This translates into CASSLYRGTSGVTDTQYF. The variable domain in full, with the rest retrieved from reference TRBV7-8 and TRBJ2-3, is GAGVSQSPRYKVAKRGQDVALRCDPISGHVSLFWYQQALGQGPEFLTYFQNEAQLDKSGLPSDRFFAERPEGSVSTLKIQRTQQEDSAVYLCASSLYRGTSGVTDTQYFGPGTRLTVL.

CDR3 loop: CASTPTTARGDNEQFF. CDR3 nucleotide sequence: TGCGCCAGCACCCCGACGACAGCCCGGGGGGACAATGAGCAGTTCTTC. The chain carries TRBV5-1 and TRBJ2-1; TRBD2 agrees at 7 bases. This CDR3 region has 16 residues. With 6 bases clipped from V and 5 bases from J, the junction kept 14 bases outside the gene matches. Germline assignment: CDR1 SGHRS and CDR2 YFSETQ. The entire variable domain, with the rest obtained from reference TRBV5-1 and TRBJ2-1, is as follows: KAGVTQTPRYLIKTRGQQVTLSCSPISGHRSVSWYQQTPGQGLQFLFEYFSETQRNKGNFPGRFSGRQFSNSRSEMNVSTLELGDSALYLCASTPTTARGDNEQFFGPGTRLTVL.

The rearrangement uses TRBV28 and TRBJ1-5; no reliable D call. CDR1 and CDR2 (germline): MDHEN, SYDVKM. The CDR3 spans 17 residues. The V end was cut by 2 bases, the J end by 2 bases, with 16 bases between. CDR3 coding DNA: TGTGCCAGCAGTTTAATCGCAGGAACGCGCGGCAATCAGCCCCAGCATTTT. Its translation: CASSLIAGTRGNQPQHF.

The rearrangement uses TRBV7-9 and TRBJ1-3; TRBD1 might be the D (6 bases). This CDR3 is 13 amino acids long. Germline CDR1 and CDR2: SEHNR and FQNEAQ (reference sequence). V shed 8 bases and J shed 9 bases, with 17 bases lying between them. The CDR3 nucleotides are TGTGCCAGCGCGGAGGGGGGGCGAAGCACCATATATTTT. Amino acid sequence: CASAEGGRSTIYF. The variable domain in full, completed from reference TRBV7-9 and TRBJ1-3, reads DTGVSQNPRHKITKRGQNVTFRCDPISEHNRLYWYRQTLGQGPEFLTYFQNEAQLEKSRLLSDRFSAERPKGSFSTLEIQRTEQGDSAMYLCASAEGGRSTIYFGEGSWLTVV.